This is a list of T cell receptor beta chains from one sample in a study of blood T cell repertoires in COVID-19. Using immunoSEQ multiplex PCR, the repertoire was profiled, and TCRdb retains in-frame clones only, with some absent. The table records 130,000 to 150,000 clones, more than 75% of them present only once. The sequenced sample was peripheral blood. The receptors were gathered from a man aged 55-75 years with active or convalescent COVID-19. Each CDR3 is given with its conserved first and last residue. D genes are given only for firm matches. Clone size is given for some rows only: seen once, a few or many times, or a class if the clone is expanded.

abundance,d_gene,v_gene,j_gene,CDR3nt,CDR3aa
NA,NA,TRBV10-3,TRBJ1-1,TGTGCCATTGCAGGGGAGGGAGGCACTGAAGCTTTCTTT,CAIAGEGGTEAFF
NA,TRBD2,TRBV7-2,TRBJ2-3,TGTGCCAGCAGCTTACCGGGACTAGCGGTCACAGATACGCAGTATTTT,CASSLPGLAVTDTQYF
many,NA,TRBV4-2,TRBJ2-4,TGTGCCAGCAGCCCGCTGCTAGCCAGGGGAGCCAAAAACATTCAGTACTTC,CASSPLLARGAKNIQYF
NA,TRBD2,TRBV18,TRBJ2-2,TGTGCCAGCTCACCGGGACTAGCGGGAGTTGATGGCACCGGGGAGCTGTTTTTT,CASSPGLAGVDGTGELFF
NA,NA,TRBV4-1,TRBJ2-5,TGCGCCAGCAGCCGTCACCCTACCCGAGAGACCCAGTACTTC,CASSRHPTRETQYF
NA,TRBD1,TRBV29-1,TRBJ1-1,TGCAGCGTTGGCCCAGGGGGCACTGAAGCTTTCTTT,CSVGPGGTEAFF
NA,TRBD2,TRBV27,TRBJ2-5,TGTGCCAGCAGTGTGGGAGGGCAGGGAGAGACCCAGTACTTC,CASSVGGQGETQYF
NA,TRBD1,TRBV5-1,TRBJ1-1,TGCGCCAGCAGCTTAAGGACAGGGTATAGAGGTACTGAAGCTTTCTTT,CASSLRTGYRGTEAFF
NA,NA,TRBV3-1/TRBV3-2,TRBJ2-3,TGTGCCAGCAGCCCAGCCGGCGGCCATACGCAGTATTTT,CASSPAGGHTQYF
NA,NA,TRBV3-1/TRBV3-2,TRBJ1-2,TGTGCCAGCTTTTCCGGCTATGGCTACACCTTC,CASFSGYGYTF
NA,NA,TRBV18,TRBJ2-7,TGTGCCAGCTCACCGGACACCCAGGGAGGTGAGCAGTACTTC,CASSPDTQGGEQYF
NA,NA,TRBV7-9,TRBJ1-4,TGTGCCAGCAGCTTAGGGACTGAGGAAAAACTGTTTTTT,CASSLGTEEKLFF
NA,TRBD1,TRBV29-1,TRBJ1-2,TGCAGCGCGGGACAGGGGGGGCGGGGCTACACCTTC,CSAGQGGRGYTF
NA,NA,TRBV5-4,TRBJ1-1,TGTGCCAGCAGCTGGACGCAGACTACCGAAGCTTTCTTT,CASSWTQTTEAFF
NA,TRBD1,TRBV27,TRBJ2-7,TGTGCCAGCAGTCCAGACAGGGTCAACCCCTACGAGCAGTACTTC,CASSPDRVNPYEQYF
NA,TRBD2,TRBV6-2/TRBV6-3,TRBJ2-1,TGTGCCAGCAGTTACTCCGCAACCCTAGCGGGAGGATATAGCCACAATGAGCAGTTCTTC,CASSYSATLAGGYSHNEQFF
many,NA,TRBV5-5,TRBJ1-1,TGTGCCAGTAGTCCCCCCGGTGGCGGTGAAGCTTTCTTT,CASSPPGGGEAFF
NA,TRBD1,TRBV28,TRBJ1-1,TGTGCCAGCAGTCTGATCAAGGGGACAGGACACATGAACACTGAAGCTTTCTTT,CASSLIKGTGHMNTEAFF
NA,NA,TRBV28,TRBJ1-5,TGTGCCAGCAGTTATCCCCCACAGCCCCAGCATTTT,CASSYPPQPQHF
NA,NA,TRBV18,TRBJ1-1,TGTGCCAGCCGACAGGACCTGAACACTGAAGCTTTCTTT,CASRQDLNTEAFF
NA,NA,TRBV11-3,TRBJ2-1,TGTGCCAGCAGCTACGGAGGGAATGAGCAGTTCTTC,CASSYGGNEQFF
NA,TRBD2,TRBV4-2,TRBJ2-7,TGTGCCAGCAGCCAAGGACTAGCGGGAGATTTCGAGCAGTACTTC,CASSQGLAGDFEQYF
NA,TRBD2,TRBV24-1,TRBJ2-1,TGTGCCACCAGTGGCGTGGACCCGACTAGCTTTGAGCAGTTCTTC,CATSGVDPTSFEQFF
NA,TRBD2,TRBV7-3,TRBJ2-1,TGTGCCAGCAGCCCAATAGCGGGAGCGGACAATGAGCAGTTCTTC,CASSPIAGADNEQFF
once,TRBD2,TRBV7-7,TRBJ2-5,TGTGCCAGCAGCTTAGGACTAGCGCCCCAAGAGACCCAGTACTTC,CASSLGLAPQETQYF
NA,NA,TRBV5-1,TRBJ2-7,TGCGCCAGCAGCATGGGGAGGTTCGTCGGTGAGCAGTACTTC,CASSMGRFVGEQYF
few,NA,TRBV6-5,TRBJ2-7,TGTGCCAGCAGCCGGGACAAGACCTACGAGCAGTACTTC,CASSRDKTYEQYF
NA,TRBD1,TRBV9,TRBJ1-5,TGTGCCAGCAGCGTTGAGGGGGCCAACCCGCCCCAGCATTTT,CASSVEGANPPQHF
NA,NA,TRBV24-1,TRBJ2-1,TGTGCCTCCTCGACCCGGCAGGCAAGGAACAATGAGCAGTTCTTC,CASSTRQARNNEQFF
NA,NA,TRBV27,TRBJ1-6,TGTGCCAGCAGCCGACAGGTAGTAGGCTCACCCCTCCACTTT,CASSRQVVGSPLHF
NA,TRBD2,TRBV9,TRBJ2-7,TGTGCCAGCAGCGAGGGACTAGCGGTGACCTACGAGCAGTACTTC,CASSEGLAVTYEQYF
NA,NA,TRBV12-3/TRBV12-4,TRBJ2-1,TGTGCCAGCAGTTTAAGGACAAGCAATGAGCAGTTCTTC,CASSLRTSNEQFF
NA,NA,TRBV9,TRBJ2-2,TGTGCCAGCAGCTCCCGAGCGGGCAACACCGGGGAGCTGTTTTTT,CASSSRAGNTGELFF
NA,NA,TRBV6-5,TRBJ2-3,TGTGCCAGCAGTCCGCGGTGGGATACGCAGTATTTT,CASSPRWDTQYF
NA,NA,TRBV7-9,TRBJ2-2,TGTGCCAGCAGCTTATGGCCCGGGGAGCTGTTTTTT,CASSLWPGELFF
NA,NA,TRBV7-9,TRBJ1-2,TGTGCCAGCAGCCCGACAGCTACTTATGGCTACACCTTC,CASSPTATYGYTF
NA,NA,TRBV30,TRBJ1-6,TGTGCCTGGGCCAACGAGGCGAGGGATAATTCACCCCTCCACTTT,CAWANEARDNSPLHF
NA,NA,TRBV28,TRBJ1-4,TGTGCCGCGGGCCAGCGGACTAATGAAAAACTGTTTTTT,CAAGQRTNEKLFF
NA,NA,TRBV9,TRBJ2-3,TGTGCCAGCAGCGTAGACTTCCTCACAGATACGCAGTATTTT,CASSVDFLTDTQYF